This T cell receptor (beta chain) was observed in a study of cytomegalovirus exposure and HLA in healthy donors. Study conclusions and caveats: A prior analysis recorded that most TCR beta V segments were productive about 87% or about 30% of the time. A classifier reportedly called cytomegalovirus status with high sensitivity and specificity. A later look showed TCR association rates differing by HLA locus, highest for DRB1 and lowest for HLA-C.

It was with 60 Vbeta and 13 Jbeta primers that the PCR ran. Generated by immunoSEQ multiplex PCR, the TCRdb table keeps only in-frame clones and is missing some. The sample records some 150,000 clones, roughly 73% being singletons. V dropped 10 bases and J dropped 2 bases, with 12 bases sitting between them. The CDR3 is made up of 12 amino acids. Germline V gene data show CDR1 as ENHRY and CDR2 as SYGVKD. In this sample, this clone turned up a few times. Antigen specificity is unknown. Sample: PBMCs. This clonotype was obtained from a female donor in good health and CMV-seronegative. V is TRBV10-3 and J is TRBJ2-7; a possible D gene is TRBD2 (5 bases). CDR3 amino acids: CATQSGAYEQYF. The DNA for the CDR3 is TGTGCCACTCAATCCGGGGCCTACGAGCAGTACTTC.